This T cell receptor beta chain was profiled in a study of shared clonotypes between healthy human individuals. There were no recent acute infections or vaccinations among the donors, who were healthy HIV-negative adults. Researchers partitioned CD4+ cells into CD45RA+ naive and CD45RA-negative memory subsets. The ends were cut back, 9 bases at V and 1 base at J, with 14 bases in the middle. Germline V gene data show CDR1 as SGHRS and CDR2 as YFSETQ. CDR3 size: 14 residues. TCRdb's copy holds only in-frame clones and misses some; the assay was immunoSEQ multiplex PCR. The repertoire has about 2,500,000 clones, approximately 90% of them found once; the top ten carry roughly 0.14%.

The specimen was naive CD4+ T cells sorted from blood. Described subset: CD45RA+ positively selected. The TCR sequence derives from a man aged 18 to 30 in good health. This chain uses TRBV5-1 with TRBJ2-1, with a weak D call TRBD2 (5 bases). CDR3 nucleotide sequence: TGCGCCACCGCAGAAGCGGATTCCTACAATGAGCAGTTCTTC. It encodes CATAEADSYNEQFF.